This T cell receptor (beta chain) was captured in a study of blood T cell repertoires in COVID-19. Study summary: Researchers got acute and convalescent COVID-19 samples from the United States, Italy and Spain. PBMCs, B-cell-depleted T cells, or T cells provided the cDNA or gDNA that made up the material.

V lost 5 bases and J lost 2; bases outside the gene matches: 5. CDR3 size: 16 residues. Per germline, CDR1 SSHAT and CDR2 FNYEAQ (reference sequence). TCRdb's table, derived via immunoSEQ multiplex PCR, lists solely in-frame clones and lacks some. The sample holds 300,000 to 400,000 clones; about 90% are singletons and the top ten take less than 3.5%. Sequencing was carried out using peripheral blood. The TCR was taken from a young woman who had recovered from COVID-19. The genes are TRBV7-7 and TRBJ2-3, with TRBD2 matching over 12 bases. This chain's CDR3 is CASSPRTSGTTDTQYF. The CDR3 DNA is TGTGCCAGCAGCCCCCGGACTAGCGGGACCACAGATACGCAGTATTTT.